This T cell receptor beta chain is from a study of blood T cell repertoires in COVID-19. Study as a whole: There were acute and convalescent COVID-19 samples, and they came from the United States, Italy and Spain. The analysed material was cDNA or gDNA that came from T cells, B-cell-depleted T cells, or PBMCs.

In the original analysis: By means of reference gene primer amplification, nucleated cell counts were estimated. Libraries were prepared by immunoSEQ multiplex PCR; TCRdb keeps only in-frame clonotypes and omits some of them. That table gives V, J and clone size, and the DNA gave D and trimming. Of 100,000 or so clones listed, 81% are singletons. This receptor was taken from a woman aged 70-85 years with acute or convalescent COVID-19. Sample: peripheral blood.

The CDR3 loop reads CASSPPGYGYTF. The CDR3 coding sequence is TGTGCCAGCAGTCCCCCAGGCTATGGCTACACCTTC. This chain uses TRBV12-3 or TRBV12-4 with TRBJ1-2; D gene ambiguous. This CDR3 is built from 12 residues. The V and J ends lost 5 bases and 4 bases respectively, with 8 bases between them.